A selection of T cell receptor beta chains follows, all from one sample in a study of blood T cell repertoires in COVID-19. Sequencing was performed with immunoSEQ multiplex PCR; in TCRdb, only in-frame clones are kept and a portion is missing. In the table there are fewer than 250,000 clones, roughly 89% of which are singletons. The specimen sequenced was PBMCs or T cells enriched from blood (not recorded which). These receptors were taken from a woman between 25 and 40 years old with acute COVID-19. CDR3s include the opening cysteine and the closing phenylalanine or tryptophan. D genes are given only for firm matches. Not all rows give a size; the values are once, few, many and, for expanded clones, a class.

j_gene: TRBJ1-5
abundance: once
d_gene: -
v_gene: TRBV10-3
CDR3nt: TGTGCCATCAGTAGGACAGCAGGAAGCAATCAGCCCCAGCATTTT
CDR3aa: CAISRTAGSNQPQHF

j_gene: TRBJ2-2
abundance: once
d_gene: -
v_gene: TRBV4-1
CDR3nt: TGCGCCAGCAGCCAAGATAGCGGCACCGGGGAGCTGTTTTTT
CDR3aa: CASSQDSGTGELFF

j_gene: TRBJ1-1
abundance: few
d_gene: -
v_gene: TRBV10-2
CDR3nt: TGCGCCAGCAGAAGTAGAGTAATCGCTGAAGCTTTCTTT
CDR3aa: CASRSRVIAEAFF

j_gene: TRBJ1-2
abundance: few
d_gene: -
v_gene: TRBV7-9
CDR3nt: TGTGCCAGCAGCGTAGCGCCGGGACAAAAATTC
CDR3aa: CASSVAPGQKF

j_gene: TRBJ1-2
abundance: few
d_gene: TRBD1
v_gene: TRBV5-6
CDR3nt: TGTGCCAGCAGCGAAATGGGACAGGTTCCCTCCTATGGCTACACCTTC
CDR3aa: CASSEMGQVPSYGYTF

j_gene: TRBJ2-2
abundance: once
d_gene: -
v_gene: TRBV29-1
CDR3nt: TGCAGCGTTTTCGGCGGGCAAGGGGAGCTGTTTTTT
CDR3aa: CSVFGGQGELFF

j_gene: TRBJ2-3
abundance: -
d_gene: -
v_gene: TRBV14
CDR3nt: TGTGCCAGCAGCCACCGGGACACCCCAGTAACAGATACGCAGTATTTT
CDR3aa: CASSHRDTPVTDTQYF

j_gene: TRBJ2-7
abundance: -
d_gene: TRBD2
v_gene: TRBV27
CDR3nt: TGTGCCAGCAGTCCAAGACTAGCCCTCGGCGAGCAGTACTTC
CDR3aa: CASSPRLALGEQYF

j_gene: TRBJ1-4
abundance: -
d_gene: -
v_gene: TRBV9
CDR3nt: TGTGCCAGCAGCGTAGGTGACTCTACCCTTAATGAAAAACTGTTTTTT
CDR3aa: CASSVGDSTLNEKLFF

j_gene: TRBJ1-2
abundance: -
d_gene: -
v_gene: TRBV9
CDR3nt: TGTGCCAGCAGCGGCGGGGGGCTCCCCCTCTATGGCTACACCTTC
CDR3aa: CASSGGGLPLYGYTF

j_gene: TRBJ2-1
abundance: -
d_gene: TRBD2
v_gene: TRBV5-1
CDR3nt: TGCGCCAGCAGCCCCGGGGGGTCGTACAATGAGCAGTTCTTC
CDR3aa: CASSPGGSYNEQFF